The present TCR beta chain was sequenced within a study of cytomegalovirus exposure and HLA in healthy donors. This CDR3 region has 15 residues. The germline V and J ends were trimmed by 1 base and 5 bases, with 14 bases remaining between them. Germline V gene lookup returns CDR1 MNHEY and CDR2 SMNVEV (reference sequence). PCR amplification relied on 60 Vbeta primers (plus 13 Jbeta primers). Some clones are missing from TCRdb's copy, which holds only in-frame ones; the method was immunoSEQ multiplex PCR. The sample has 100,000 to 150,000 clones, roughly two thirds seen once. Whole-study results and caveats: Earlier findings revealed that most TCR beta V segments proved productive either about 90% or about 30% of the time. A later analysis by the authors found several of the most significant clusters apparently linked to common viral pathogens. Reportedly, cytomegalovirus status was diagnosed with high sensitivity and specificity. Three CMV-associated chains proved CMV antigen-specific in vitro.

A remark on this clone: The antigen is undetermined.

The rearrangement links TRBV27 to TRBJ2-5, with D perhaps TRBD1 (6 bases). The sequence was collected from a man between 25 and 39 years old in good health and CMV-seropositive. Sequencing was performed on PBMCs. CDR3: CASSLLGARVETQYF. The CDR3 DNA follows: TGTGCCAGCAGTTTATTGGGGGCGAGGGTCGAGACCCAGTACTTC.